A selection of T cell receptor beta chains follows, all from one sample in a study of shared clonotypes between healthy human individuals. Some clones are missing from TCRdb's copy, which holds only in-frame ones; the method was immunoSEQ multiplex PCR. The profile shows over a million clones, roughly 80% of them singletons. Specimen: memory CD4+ T cells sorted from blood. The origin of the receptors is a young man in good health. Both conserved end residues are part of each CDR3. D genes are given only for firm matches. The size entry is marked missing in some rows and otherwise reads once, few, many or a size class.

length	J	D	V	size	CDR3	DNA
15	TRBJ2-5	TRBD2	TRBV7-2	once	CASSLAGVDQETQYF	TGTGCCAGCAGCTTGGCGGGGGTTGACCAAGAGACCCAGTACTTC
15	TRBJ2-1	TRBD2	TRBV27	.	CASSAGLPSYNEQFF	TGTGCCAGCAGTGCGGGACTACCCTCCTACAATGAGCAGTTCTTC
20	TRBJ2-2	TRBD2	TRBV4-3	.	CASSLFGTSGITGRTGELFF	TGCGCCAGCAGTCTGTTCGGGACTAGCGGGATTACGGGTAGGACCGGGGAGCTGTTTTTT
20	TRBJ2-1	.	TRBV9	.	CASSVEVGTPSLSSYNEQFF	TGTGCCAGCAGCGTAGAAGTCGGAACTCCTTCCCTGAGCTCCTACAATGAGCAGTTCTTC
12	TRBJ2-7	.	TRBV5-1	.	CASTGLDYEQYF	TGCGCCAGCACGGGACTCGATTACGAGCAGTACTTC
16	TRBJ2-3	TRBD2	TRBV5-1	.	CASSLVIGGATDTQYF	TGCGCCAGCAGCTTGGTTATCGGGGGGGCCACAGATACGCAGTATTTT
12	TRBJ2-7	.	TRBV2	.	CASRRGYYEQYF	TGTGCCAGCAGGCGCGGATACTACGAGCAGTACTTC
16	TRBJ2-7	TRBD2	TRBV29-1	.	CSVELPSGGGGYEQYF	TGCAGCGTTGAATTGCCCAGCGGGGGAGGCGGCTACGAGCAGTACTTC
11	TRBJ2-7	.	TRBV30	once	CAWSPAYEQYF	TGTGCCTGGAGCCCCGCGTACGAGCAGTACTTC
14	TRBJ1-4	.	TRBV19	.	CASSHRDPIEKLFF	TGTGCCAGTAGCCACAGGGACCCTATTGAAAAACTGTTTTTT
11	TRBJ2-1	TRBD2	TRBV20-1	.	CSASGGLKQFF	TGCAGTGCTAGCGGGGGGTTGAAGCAGTTCTTC
15	TRBJ2-7	TRBD2	TRBV7-8	.	CASSLEWSSGVEQYF	TGTGCCAGCAGCTTAGAATGGTCTAGCGGCGTAGAGCAGTACTTC
13	TRBJ1-1	.	TRBV30	few	CAWSVPFVTEAFF	TGTGCCTGGAGTGTCCCGTTTGTCACTGAAGCTTTCTTT
14	TRBJ1-2	.	TRBV13	.	CASSFQVPNYGYTF	TGTGCCAGCAGCTTCCAGGTCCCTAACTATGGCTACACCTTC
14	TRBJ1-2	.	TRBV25-1	many	CASRDQGLNYGYTF	TGTGCCAGCAGGGATCAGGGACTAAACTATGGCTACACCTTC
12	TRBJ1-2	.	TRBV7-9	.	CASSLSHGRYTF	TGTGCCAGCAGCTTGTCCCACGGTCGCTACACCTTC
15	TRBJ1-6	.	TRBV19	few	CASTPGSSYNSPLHF	TGTGCCAGTACGCCGGGAAGCTCCTATAATTCACCCCTCCACTTT
13	TRBJ1-2	.	TRBV28	.	CASSSHQGLGYTF	TGTGCCAGCAGTTCTCACCAGGGGTTAGGCTACACCTTC
13	TRBJ2-5	TRBD1	TRBV7-3	.	CASSRQGFETQYF	TGTGCCAGCAGCCGACAGGGTTTTGAGACCCAGTACTTC
15	TRBJ2-1	.	TRBV5-1	.	CASSLGRERNNEQFF	TGCGCCAGCAGCTTGGGACGGGAGAGAAACAATGAGCAGTTCTTC
15	TRBJ2-7	.	TRBV19	.	CASSSSGTSLSEQYF	TGTGCCAGTAGTTCATCCGGGACATCCCTCTCCGAGCAGTACTTC
14	TRBJ1-2	TRBD1	TRBV5-1	.	CASSVQGADYGYTF	TGCGCCAGCAGCGTCCAGGGGGCAGACTATGGCTACACCTTC
16	TRBJ2-7	TRBD1	TRBV28	.	CASSSNDRGTPYEQYF	TGTGCCAGCAGTTCCAACGACAGGGGGACGCCTTACGAGCAGTACTTC
13	TRBJ2-5	TRBD2	TRBV2	.	CASSDKRGETQYF	TGTGCCAGCAGTGACAAGCGGGGGGAGACCCAGTACTTC
16	TRBJ2-7	TRBD1	TRBV11-2	.	CASRPEDRGRIHEQYF	TGTGCCAGCAGACCTGAGGACAGGGGGCGTATCCACGAGCAGTACTTC
13	TRBJ2-1	.	TRBV7-2	.	CASNRDQDNEQFF	TGTGCCAGCAACCGGGACCAGGACAATGAGCAGTTCTTC
14	TRBJ1-2	.	TRBV28	.	CASSLTVANYGYTF	TGTGCCAGCAGTTTAACGGTGGCTAACTATGGCTACACCTTC
13	TRBJ1-3	.	TRBV29-1	once	CSVEKVFGNTIYF	TGCAGCGTTGAAAAGGTATTTGGAAACACCATATATTTT
14	TRBJ1-2	TRBD1	TRBV12-5	.	CASGGTGGHYGYTF	TGTGCTAGTGGGGGGACAGGGGGCCACTATGGCTACACCTTC
14	TRBJ1-1	.	TRBV5-1	few	CASSLLRAGTEAFF	TGCGCCAGCAGCTTGTTACGGGCGGGCACTGAAGCTTTCTTT
14	TRBJ1-3	.	TRBV5-1	.	CASSSGDHLDTIYF	TGCGCCAGCAGCAGCGGGGATCATCTCGACACCATATATTTT
12	TRBJ2-7	.	TRBV28	once	CATSPPSYEQYF	TGTGCCACCTCGCCACCATCCTACGAGCAGTACTTC
15	TRBJ1-4	.	TRBV5-1	.	CASSSGGWEGEKLFF	TGCGCCAGCAGCTCCGGCGGCTGGGAAGGGGAAAAACTGTTTTTT
15	TRBJ1-4	.	TRBV27	.	CASKNGAATNEKLFF	TGTGCCAGCAAAAACGGCGCTGCAACTAATGAAAAACTGTTTTTT
14	TRBJ2-5	.	TRBV5-4	few	CASSLDSFQETQYF	TGTGCCAGCAGCTTGGACAGTTTCCAAGAGACCCAGTACTTC
13	TRBJ2-3	.	TRBV7-2	.	CASTHGSTDTQYF	TGTGCCAGCACCCACGGCTCCACAGATACGCAGTATTTT
14	TRBJ1-5	.	TRBV6-5	.	CASSYSNGNQPQHF	TGTGCCAGCAGTTACTCGAATGGGAATCAGCCCCAGCATTTT